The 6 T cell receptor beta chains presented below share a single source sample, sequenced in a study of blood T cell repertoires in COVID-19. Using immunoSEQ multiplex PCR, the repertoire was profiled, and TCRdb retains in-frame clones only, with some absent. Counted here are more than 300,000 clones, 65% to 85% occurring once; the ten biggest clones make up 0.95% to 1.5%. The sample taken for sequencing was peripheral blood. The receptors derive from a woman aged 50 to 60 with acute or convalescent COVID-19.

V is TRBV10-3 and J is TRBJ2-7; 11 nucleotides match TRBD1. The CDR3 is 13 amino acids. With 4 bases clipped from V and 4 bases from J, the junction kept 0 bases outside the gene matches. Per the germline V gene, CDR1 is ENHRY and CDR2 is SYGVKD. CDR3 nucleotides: TGTGCCATCAGTGGGGACAGGGGGTACGAGCAGTACGTC. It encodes CAISGDRGYEQYV.

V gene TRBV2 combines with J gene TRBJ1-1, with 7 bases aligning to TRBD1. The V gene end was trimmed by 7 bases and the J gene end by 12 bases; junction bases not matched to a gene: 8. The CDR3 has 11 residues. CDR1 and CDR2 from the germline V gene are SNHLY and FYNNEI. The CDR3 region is CASTYGQVSFF. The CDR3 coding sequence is TGTGCCAGCACCTATGGACAGGTTTCTTTCTTT.

The CDR3 DNA follows: TGCGCCAGCAGTTTGAGCAGGGAGGATGGCTACACCTTC. Translated: CASSLSREDGYTF. V and J are TRBV5-1 and TRBJ1-2; a weak D match, TRBD1 (5 bases). Germline V gene lookup returns CDR1 SGHRS and CDR2 YFSETQ. V lost 5 bases and J lost 6, with 14 bases in between. This CDR3 is 13 amino acids long.

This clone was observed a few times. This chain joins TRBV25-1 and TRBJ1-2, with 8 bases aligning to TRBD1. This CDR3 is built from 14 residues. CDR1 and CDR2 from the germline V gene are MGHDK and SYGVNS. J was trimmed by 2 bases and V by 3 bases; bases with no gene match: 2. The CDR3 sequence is CASSERDRNYGYTF. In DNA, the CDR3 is TGTGCCAGCAGTGAGCGGGACAGGAACTATGGCTACACCTTC.

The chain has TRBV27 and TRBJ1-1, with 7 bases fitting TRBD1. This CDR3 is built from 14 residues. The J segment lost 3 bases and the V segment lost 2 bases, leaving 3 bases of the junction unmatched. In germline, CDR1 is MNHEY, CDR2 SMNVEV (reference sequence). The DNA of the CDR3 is TGTGCCAGCAGTTTACGGGGACAGTACACTGAAGCTTTCTTT. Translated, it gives CASSLRGQYTEAFF.

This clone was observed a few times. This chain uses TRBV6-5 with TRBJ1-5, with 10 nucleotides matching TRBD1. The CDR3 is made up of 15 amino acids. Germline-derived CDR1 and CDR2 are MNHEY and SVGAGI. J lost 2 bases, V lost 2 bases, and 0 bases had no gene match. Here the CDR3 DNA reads TGTGCCAGCAGTTACGGGACAGGGGGCAATCAGCCCCAGCATTTT. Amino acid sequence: CASSYGTGGNQPQHF.